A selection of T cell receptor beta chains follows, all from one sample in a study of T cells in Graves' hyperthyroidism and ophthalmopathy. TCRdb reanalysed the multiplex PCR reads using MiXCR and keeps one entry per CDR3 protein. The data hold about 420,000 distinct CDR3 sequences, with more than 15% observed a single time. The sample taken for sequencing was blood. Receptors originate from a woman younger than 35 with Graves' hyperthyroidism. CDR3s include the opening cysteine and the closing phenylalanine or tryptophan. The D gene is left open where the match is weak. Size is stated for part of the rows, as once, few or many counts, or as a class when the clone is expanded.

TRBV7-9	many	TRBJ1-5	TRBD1	TGTGCCAGCAGCTCACCGGGACAGGGGGCCGGTGGCAATCAGCCCCAGCATTTT	CASSSPGQGAGGNQPQHF
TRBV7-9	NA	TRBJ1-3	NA	TGTGCCAGCAGCCCCTCCACGGGGGTCCCCTCTGGAAACACCATATATTTT	CASSPSTGVPSGNTIYF
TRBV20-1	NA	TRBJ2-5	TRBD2	TGCAGTGCCGTTAGCGGGAGTAAACAAGAGACCCAGTACTTC	CSAVSGSKQETQYF
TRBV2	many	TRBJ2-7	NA	TGTGCCAGCAGTGACCCCCCGTCCTACGAGCAGTACTTC	CASSDPPSYEQYF
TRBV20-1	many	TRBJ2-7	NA	TGCAGTGCTAGAGATTCCAACCTAGCGCGGCACGAGCAGTACTTC	CSARDSNLARHEQYF
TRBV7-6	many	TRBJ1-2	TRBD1	TGTGCCAGCAGCCGAGGGCAGGGGGCAAGCAGCTATGGCTACACCTTC	CASSRGQGASSYGYTF
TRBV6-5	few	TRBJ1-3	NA	TGTGCCAGCAGTTATGCCGCGGGGTCTGGAAACACCATATATTTT	CASSYAAGSGNTIYF
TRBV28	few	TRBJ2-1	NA	TGTGCCAGCAGCACCATTAGGGCCAATGAGCAGCTCTTC	CASSTIRANEQLF
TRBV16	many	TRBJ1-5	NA	TGTGCCAGCAGCCAGGGGGCGAATCAGCCCCAGCATTTT	CASSQGANQPQHF
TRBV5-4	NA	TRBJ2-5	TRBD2	TGTGCCAGCAGCTTCTCCGGGACTAGCGTCCCAAGGGAGGAGACCCAGTACTTC	CASSFSGTSVPREETQYF
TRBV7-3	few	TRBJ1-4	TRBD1	TGTGCCAGCAGCACTCTAACAGGGGGCACGGGGGAAAAACTGTTTTTT	CASSTLTGGTGEKLFF
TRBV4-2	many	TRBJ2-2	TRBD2	TGTGCCAGCAGCCCCCCTCCCTCGACTAGCGGGACCGGCGGGGAGCTGTTTTTT	CASSPPPSTSGTGGELFF
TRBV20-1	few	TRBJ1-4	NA	TGCAGTGTTCGGAGCGCAACTAATGAAAAACTGTTTTTT	CSVRSATNEKLFF
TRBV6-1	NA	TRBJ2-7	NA	TGTGCCAGCAGTGGGGATCATTCCTACGAGCAGTACTTC	CASSGDHSYEQYF
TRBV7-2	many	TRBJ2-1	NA	TGTGCCAGCAGCTTAGTTACCAGCTCCTACAATGAGCAGTTCTTC	CASSLVTSSYNEQFF
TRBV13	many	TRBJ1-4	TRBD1	TGTGCCAGCAGCCCGTCGGGACAGGGGAATGAAAAACTGTTTTTT	CASSPSGQGNEKLFF
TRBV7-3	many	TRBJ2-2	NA	TGTGCCAGCAGCTCCCAACTAGCCGGGGAGCTGTTTTTT	CASSSQLAGELFF
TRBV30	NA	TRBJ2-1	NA	TGTGCCTGGAGTAACGATAGTGAGCAGTTCTTC	CAWSNDSEQFF
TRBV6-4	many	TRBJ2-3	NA	TGTGCCAGCAGTGTCCAACAGGGCCTGGGAACAGATACGCAGTATTTT	CASSVQQGLGTDTQYF
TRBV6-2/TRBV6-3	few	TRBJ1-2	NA	TGTACCAGCAGTTACTCCGGTCAGGGGAACTATGGCTACACCTTC	CTSSYSGQGNYGYTF
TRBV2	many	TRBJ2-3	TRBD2	TGTGCCAGCAGTATAGCGGGAACTAGCACAGATACGCAGTATTTT	CASSIAGTSTDTQYF
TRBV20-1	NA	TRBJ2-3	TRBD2	TGCAGTGCTAAGACAGGTCCCGGGACTAGCGGGAGAGATACGCAGTATTTT	CSAKTGPGTSGRDTQYF
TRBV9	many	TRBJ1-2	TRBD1	TGTGCCAGCAGCGTAGGACAGGGATCTAACTATGGCTACACCTTC	CASSVGQGSNYGYTF
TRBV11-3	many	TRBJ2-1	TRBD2	TGTGCCAGCAGCTTTTCCCTAGCGGGCGTTTACAATGAGCAGTTCTTC	CASSFSLAGVYNEQFF
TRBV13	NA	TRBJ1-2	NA	TGTGCCAGCAGGACCCACAGGGCGGGTAATGGCTATGGCTACACCTTC	CASRTHRAGNGYGYTF
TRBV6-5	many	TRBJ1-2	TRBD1	TGTGCCAGCAGTTACTTAGGACAGGTTGCTAACTATGGCTACACCTTC	CASSYLGQVANYGYTF
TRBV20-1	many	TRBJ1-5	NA	TGCAGTGCTAGAGATTGGAAAGAGGGCAGCAATCAGCCCCAGCATTTT	CSARDWKEGSNQPQHF
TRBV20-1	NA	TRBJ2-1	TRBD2	TGCAGTGCTAACCCGGGACTAGCGGGTGGGGCCCATGGCTCCTACAATGAGCAGTTCTTC	CSANPGLAGGAHGSYNEQFF
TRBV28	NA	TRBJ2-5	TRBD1	TGTGCCAGCAGTTCGGCCCGGGACAGGGAATTGGAAGAGACCCAGTACTTC	CASSSARDRELEETQYF
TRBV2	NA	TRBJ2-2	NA	TGTGCCAGCAGTGAAGAGACAGGGAACACCGGGGAGCTGTTTTTT	CASSEETGNTGELFF
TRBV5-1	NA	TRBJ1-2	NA	TGCGCCAGCAGCTTCGTTGGGGAAGAAGTTGGCTACACCTTC	CASSFVGEEVGYTF
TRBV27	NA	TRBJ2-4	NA	TGTGCCAGCAGCCCCGCTCGCGTCGGGGGCGCAACCAAAAACATTCAGTACTTC	CASSPARVGGATKNIQYF
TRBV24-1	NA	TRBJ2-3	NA	TGTGCCACCAGTGGTGGCAGGGAGGCAGATACGCAGTATTTT	CATSGGREADTQYF
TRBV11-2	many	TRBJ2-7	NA	TGTGCCAGCAACTCAGGCCGCAGGACTTACGAGCAGTACTTC	CASNSGRRTYEQYF
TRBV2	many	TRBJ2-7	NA	TGTGCCAGCAGCGCCGCCGCCTCTCTAGCGCCTTCCTACGAGCAGTACTTC	CASSAAASLAPSYEQYF
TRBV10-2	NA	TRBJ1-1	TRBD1	TGCGCCAGCAAATCAGGGGGACTCAAGATGAACACTGAAGCTTTCTTT	CASKSGGLKMNTEAFF
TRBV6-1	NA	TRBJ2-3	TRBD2	TGTGCCAGCAGTCCCCGGACTAGCGAGTCGGGGTATTTT	CASSPRTSESGYF
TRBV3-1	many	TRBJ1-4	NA	TGTGCCAGCAGCGCCTATGAAAAACTGTTTTTT	CASSAYEKLFF
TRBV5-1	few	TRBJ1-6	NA	TGCGCCAGCAGCTTGGCCGACTGGAGGGTCGGTAATTCACCCCTCCACTTT	CASSLADWRVGNSPLHF
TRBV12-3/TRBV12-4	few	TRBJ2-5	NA	TGTGCCAGCAGTTTTCGCAGGTTGGAGACCCAGTACTTC	CASSFRRLETQYF
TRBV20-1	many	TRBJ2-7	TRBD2	TGCAGTGCTAGGGGCGGGAGCGAGTACGAGCAGTACTTC	CSARGGSEYEQYF
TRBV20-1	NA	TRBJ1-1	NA	TGCAGTGCTAGCATGGCCCCCGGAACTGAAGCTTTCTTT	CSASMAPGTEAFF